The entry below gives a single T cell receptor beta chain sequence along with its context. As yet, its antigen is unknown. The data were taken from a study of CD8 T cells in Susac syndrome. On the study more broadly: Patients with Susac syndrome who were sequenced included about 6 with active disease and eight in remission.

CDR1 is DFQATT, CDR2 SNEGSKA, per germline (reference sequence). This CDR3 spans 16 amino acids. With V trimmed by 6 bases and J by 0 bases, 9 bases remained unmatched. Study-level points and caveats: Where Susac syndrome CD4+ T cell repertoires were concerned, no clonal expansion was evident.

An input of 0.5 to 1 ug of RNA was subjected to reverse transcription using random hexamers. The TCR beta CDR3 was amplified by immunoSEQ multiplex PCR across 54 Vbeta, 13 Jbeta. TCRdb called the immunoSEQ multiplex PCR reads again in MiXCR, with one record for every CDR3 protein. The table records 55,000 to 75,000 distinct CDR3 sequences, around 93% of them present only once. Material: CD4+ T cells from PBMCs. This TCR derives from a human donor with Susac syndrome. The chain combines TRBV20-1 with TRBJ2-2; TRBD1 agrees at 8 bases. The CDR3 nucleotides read TGCAGTGCGAACGACAGGGGAAAGTCGAACACCGGGGAGCTGTTTTTT. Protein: CSANDRGKSNTGELFF.